This T cell receptor (delta chain) derives from a study of gamma-delta T cells after stem cell transplantation. V dropped 3 bases and J dropped 4 bases, with 21 bases sitting between them. This CDR3 comprises 15 residues. Per germline, CDR1 TVYSNPD and CDR2 GDNSRS (reference sequence). To note about this clone: The TCRdb record carries a much larger clone's protein, which differs from this DNA's translation at residue 8; a read error is the likely cause, and the protein listed here is the DNA translation.

TCRdb reanalysed the RT-PCR reads with CATT. This sample has 15,000 to 17,000 delta-chain clones; 9% to 9.5% occur once, and the top ten carry about two thirds. The source material was gamma-delta T cells. This TCR was recovered from a human donor. It is not recorded whose cells these are; they may come from a transplant donor. The chain joins TRDV3 to TRDJ1; weak D call: TRDD3 (6 bases). The CDR3 here is CALVAGAYTVDKLIF. CDR3 sequence (DNA): TGTGCCTTGGTAGCTGGGGCGTATACGGTCGATAAACTCATCTTT.